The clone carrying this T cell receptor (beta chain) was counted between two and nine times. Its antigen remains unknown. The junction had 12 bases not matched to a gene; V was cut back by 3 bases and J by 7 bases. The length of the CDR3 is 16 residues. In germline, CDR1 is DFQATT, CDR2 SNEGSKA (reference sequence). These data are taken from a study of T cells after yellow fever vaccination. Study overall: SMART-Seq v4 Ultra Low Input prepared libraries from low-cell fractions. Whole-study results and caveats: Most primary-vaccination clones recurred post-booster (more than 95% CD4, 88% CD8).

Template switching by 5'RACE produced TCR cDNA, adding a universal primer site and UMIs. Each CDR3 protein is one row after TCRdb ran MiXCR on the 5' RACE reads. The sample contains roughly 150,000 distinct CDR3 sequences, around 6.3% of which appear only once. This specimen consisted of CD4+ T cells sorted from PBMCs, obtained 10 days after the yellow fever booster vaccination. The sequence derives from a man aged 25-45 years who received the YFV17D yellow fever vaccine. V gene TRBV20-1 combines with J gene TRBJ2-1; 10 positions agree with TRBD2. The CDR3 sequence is CSARKTRSGRGNEQFF. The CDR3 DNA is TGCAGTGCTAGGAAGACGCGGAGCGGGAGGGGAAATGAGCAGTTCTTC.